These 18 T cell receptor beta chains were sequenced from one sample in a study of low-dose radiotherapy and immunotherapy resistance in tumors. First-strand cDNA relied on TRAV- and TRBV-specific primers spanning alpha and beta chains. The authors amplified TCRs for about 20 PCR cycles with a constant-region primer and a V-primer adapter. MiXCR, applied by TCRdb to the reads, yields one record per CDR3 protein. The repertoire holds 9,700 or so distinct CDR3 sequences, with about 75% as singletons. Receptor source: a human donor with advanced metastatic prostate, ovarian, gallbladder or colorectal cancer (not recorded which). This table probably holds off-target reads from a library built for another chain.

There are a few counts of this clonotype. This chain joins TRBV14 and TRBJ2-3; D is undetermined. Germline V lookup: CDR1 SGHDN, CDR2 FVKESK. Trimming pared 3 bases from V and 3 bases from J, leaving 7 bases between. The length of the CDR3 is 13 residues. CDR3 sequence (DNA): TGTGCCAGCAGCCATTCTGGGACAGATACGCAGTATTTT. It specifies CASSHSGTDTQYF.

The rearrangement links TRBV29-1 to TRBJ2-3, with D possibly being TRBD1 (5 bases). Per germline, CDR1 SQVTM and CDR2 ANQGSEA. The V and J ends lost 1 base and 3 bases respectively, with 17 bases between them. This CDR3 contains 16 residues. CDR3 residues: CSVEGVWPGRTDTQYF. CDR3 DNA: TGCAGCGTTGAAGGAGTTTGGCCAGGGCGGACAGATACGCAGTATTTT.

The V gene is TRBV28, the J gene TRBJ2-1, with D hard to call. The CDR3 spans 11 residues. Between the trimmed V and J ends, which lost 3 bases and 9 bases, there was a span of 6 bases. Germline CDR1 reads MDHEN; CDR2 reads SYDVKM. In DNA, the CDR3 is TGTGCCAGCAGTTTTTTGAGTGAGCAGTTCTTC. Translation: CASSFLSEQFF.

The rearrangement links TRBV4-3 to TRBJ2-7, with TRBD1 matching 8 bases. The junction had 10 bases not matched to a gene; V was cut back by 0 bases and J by 3 bases. The CDR3 contains 17 residues. The germline V gene encodes CDR1 LGHNA and CDR2 YSLEER. Written as DNA, the CDR3 is TGCGCCAGCAGCCAAGATTCGCCTTACAGGGGGAACTACGAGCAGTACTTC. Its translation: CASSQDSPYRGNYEQYF.

The chain joins TRBV6-5 to TRBJ2-6; no clear D. The CDR3 runs to 15 residues. Germline V gene lookup returns CDR1 MNHEY and CDR2 SVGAGI. The V end was cut by 4 bases, the J end by 2 bases, with 9 bases between. For the CDR3, the DNA is TGTGCCAGCAGTTCCTCGGCAGCTGGGGCCAACGTCCTGACTTTC. Translated: CASSSSAAGANVLTF.

In its sample, this clonotype was seen a few times. The chain has TRBV7-2 and TRBJ2-5; D gene unclear. V was trimmed by 1 base and J by 1 base, leaving 10 bases between them. The CDR3 is 15 residues long. Germline CDR1 is SGHTA and CDR2 is FQGNSA. The CDR3 here is CASSLVFTPQETQYF. The CDR3 region has the DNA TGTGCCAGCAGCTTAGTGTTTACACCCCAAGAGACCCAGTACTTC.

This clonotype was observed a handful of times. This chain joins TRBV28 and TRBJ2-2, with a tentative D call TRBD2 (5 bases). Germline V gene sequence: CDR1 MDHEN, CDR2 SYDVKM. This CDR3 contains 13 residues. The V gene lost 6 bases and the J gene lost 5 bases, with 10 bases spanning the gap. The CDR3 sequence: CASSSDYTGELFF. For the CDR3, the DNA is TGTGCCAGCAGCTCTGACTATACCGGGGAGCTGTTTTTT.

The chain carries TRBV29-1 and TRBJ1-1, with 8 positions matching TRBD1. The V gene's germline CDR1 is SQVTM and CDR2 ANQGSEA. This CDR3 is built from 15 residues. V lost 4 bases and J lost 0; bases outside the gene matches: 7. The CDR3 sequence: CSVARTGFMNTEAFF. DNA for the CDR3: TGCAGCGTTGCCCGGACAGGGTTCATGAACACTGAAGCTTTCTTT.

CDR3 residues: CASSVNSMYEQYF. The DNA of the CDR3 is TGTGCCAGCAGTGTTAACTCGATGTACGAGCAGTACTTC. The chain combines TRBV2 with TRBJ2-7, with unresolved D. Germline V lookup: CDR1 SNHLY, CDR2 FYNNEI. V lost 4 bases, J lost 4 bases, and 11 bases lay in between. The CDR3 spans 13 residues.

The V and J genes are TRBV19 and TRBJ1-1; D possibly corresponds to TRBD1 (5 bases). V gave up 3 bases and J gave up 0 bases, with 17 bases separating them. The CDR3 length is 17 residues. Germline CDR1 is LNHDA and CDR2 is SQIVND (reference sequence). CDR3: CASSIRGTGGLNTEAFF. CDR3 in DNA: TGTGCCAGTAGTATCAGAGGAACAGGTGGCTTGAACACTGAAGCTTTCTTT.

The chain couples TRBV18 to TRBJ1-4; D might be TRBD1 (5 bases). CDR1 and CDR2 from the germline V gene are KGHSH and LQKENI. The CDR3 totals 14 residues. V shed 5 bases and J shed 4 bases, with 11 bases lying between them. The CDR3 reads CASSSMDNNEKLFF. The CDR3 coding sequence is TGTGCCAGCTCAAGCATGGACAATAATGAAAAACTGTTTTTT.

J is TRBJ2-5 and V is TRBV14; unclear D gene. The CDR3 loop spans 12 amino acids. Germline loops: CDR1 SGHDN, CDR2 FVKESK. V was pared by 3 bases and J by 1 base, with 3 bases between. The CDR3 nucleotides read TGTGCCAGCAGCCAGGTCCAAGAGACCCAGTACTTC. Its translation is CASSQVQETQYF.

V gene TRBV7-9 combines with J gene TRBJ2-7; D may be TRBD1 (5 bases). This CDR3 has 16 residues. The V end lost 2 bases, the J end lost 5 bases, and 19 bases lay between the germline ends. Germline V CDR1 and CDR2: SEHNR, FQNEAQ (reference sequence). In DNA form, the CDR3 reads TGTGCCAGCAGCTTATGGCAGGGCACCTCTATCCACGAGCAGTACTTC. Protein: CASSLWQGTSIHEQYF.

The chain links TRBV10-3 to TRBJ2-7; TRBD1 matches 9 bases. CDR1 and CDR2 (germline): ENHRY, SYGVKD. The CDR3 has 16 residues. V shed 2 bases and J 3 bases; nucleotides not matched to a gene: 8. The CDR3 coding sequence is TGTGCCATCAGTGAGCCGACGGCGACAGGGGGCTACGAGCAGTACTTC. Translation: CAISEPTATGGYEQYF.

The chain combines TRBV4-3 with TRBJ2-3; TRBD1 agrees at 7 bases. Germline-derived CDR1 and CDR2 are LGHNA and YSLEER. This CDR3 has 16 residues. Unmatched junction bases numbered 4, after V lost 1 base and J lost 0 bases. DNA for the CDR3: TGCGCCAGCAGCCAAGCTCTGACAGGGAGCACAGATACGCAGTATTTT. Its protein is CASSQALTGSTDTQYF.

Only a few counts were recorded for this clonotype. The chain recombines TRBV28 with TRBJ2-3, with a possible D match to TRBD1 (5 bases). The CDR3 is 14 residues long. The V end lost 3 bases, the J end lost 3 bases, and 10 bases lay between the germline ends. CDR1 and CDR2 (germline): MDHEN, SYDVKM. CDR3 sequence reads: CASSFRVGTDTQYF. The CDR3 DNA reads TGTGCCAGCAGTTTCAGGGTTGGAACAGATACGCAGTATTTT.

The chain has TRBV5-6 and TRBJ2-7, with 7 nucleotides matching TRBD1. After removal of 3 bases from V and 3 bases from J, the junction contained 6 bases not matched to a gene. CDR1 SGHDT and CDR2 YYEEEE come from the germline V gene. The CDR3 runs to 14 residues. CDR3 nucleotide sequence: TGTGCCAGCAGCTCGCAACAGGGGCTCTACGAGCAGTACTTC. This encodes CASSSQQGLYEQYF.

The chain combines TRBV6-5 with TRBJ2-1; 7 bases map to TRBD2. The V gene's germline CDR1 is MNHEY and CDR2 SVGAGI. CDR3 length equals 15 residues. V was pared by 5 bases and J by 8 bases, with 12 bases of the junction left unmatched. This CDR3 is CASSPRVGGPDEQFF. CDR3 DNA sequence: TGTGCCAGCAGTCCACGGGTGGGAGGGCCCGATGAGCAGTTCTTC.